The 30 T cell receptor beta chains given below trace back to one sample, sequenced in a study of CD8+CD57+ T cells in acquired aplastic anemia. CDR3 and TCR beta VDJ profiling relied on a genomic DNA template. TCRdb itself ran the reads through MiXCR, one entry per CDR3 protein. The repertoire holds 100,000 to 150,000 distinct CDR3 sequences, with almost 40% as singletons. Patients selected for sequencing had displayed CD8+CD57+ cell expansion by flow cytometry. Source material: sorted CD4+, CD8+, or CD8+CD57+ T cells (not recorded which) from PBMCs. These receptors originate from a human donor with aplastic anemia.

The CDR3 coding sequence is TGTGCCAGTAGTTCAGGCCTTGTAACCTACGAGCAGTACTTC. It translates to CASSSGLVTYEQYF. This chain uses TRBV19 with TRBJ2-7; D unclear. This CDR3 has 14 amino acids. V gave up 5 bases and J gave up 2 bases, with 13 bases separating them. Germline V gene sequence: CDR1 LNHDA, CDR2 SQIVND (reference sequence).

This clonotype occurred many times. The chain links TRBV20-1 to TRBJ2-3; D call uncertain. Germline CDR1 and CDR2: DFQATT and SNEGSKA (reference sequence). The CDR3 extends over 16 amino acids. V shed 0 bases and J shed 4 bases, with 17 bases lying between them. The DNA of the CDR3 is TGCAGTGCTAGAGATAGATGGGGAATGGGTGCAGATACGCAGTATTTT. Protein sequence: CSARDRWGMGADTQYF.

The chain couples TRBV20-1 to TRBJ2-5; no firm D call. The V and J ends lost 6 bases and 0 bases respectively, with 11 bases between them. CDR1 is DFQATT and CDR2 is SNEGSKA in the germline V gene (reference sequence). The CDR3 spans 13 residues. The CDR3: CSAKAAYQETQYF. For the CDR3, the DNA is TGCAGTGCCAAGGCGGCGTACCAAGAGACCCAGTACTTC.

This clonotype was counted ten times or more. The chain couples TRBV19 to TRBJ2-2; D may be TRBD2 (6 bases). Germline-derived CDR1 and CDR2 are LNHDA and SQIVND (reference sequence). Trimming took 6 bases from V and 9 from J, leaving 17 bases between them. The CDR3 has 14 amino acids. Here the CDR3 reads CASSDGLHIWELFF. The CDR3 DNA follows: TGTGCCAGTAGCGACGGACTACACATCTGGGAGCTGTTTTTT.

This clonotype was detected a few times. The chain links TRBV5-8 to TRBJ2-5; 8 positions agree with TRBD2. J gave up 2 bases and V 1 base, and 4 bases lay outside the gene matches. This CDR3 comprises 15 residues. In germline, CDR1 is SGHTS, CDR2 YDEGEE. CDR3 in DNA: TGTGCCAGCAGCTTGCGGGAGGGCCGTCAAGAGACCCAGTACTTC. Residues: CASSLREGRQETQYF.

This clonotype has a single count. One base away lies a much larger clone, so this may be a sequencing read error. The rearrangement links TRBV6-5 to TRBJ1-3; D is possibly TRBD1 (5 bases). The germline gives CDR1 MNHEY, CDR2 SVGAGI. V was clipped by 2 bases and J by 3 bases, with 8 bases between them. The CDR3 has 14 amino acids. The CDR3 sequence is CASSYGARGNTIYF. The DNA for the CDR3 is TGTGCCAGCAGTTACGGGGCTCGTGGAAACACCATATATTTT.

This clonotype was counted many times. The gene calls are TRBV4-1 and TRBJ1-2; D perhaps matches TRBD1 (6 bases). The germline V and J ends were trimmed by 3 bases and 4 bases, with 12 bases remaining between them. This CDR3 has 14 residues. CDR1 and CDR2 (germline): MGHRA, YSYEKL. The CDR3 spells CASSQRTEVYGYTF. CDR3 coding DNA: TGCGCCAGCAGCCAGCGGACAGAAGTCTATGGCTACACCTTC.

This clonotype was counted many times. The chain uses TRBV6-1 and TRBJ1-5, with TRBD1 identical over 7 bases. With 6 bases clipped from V and 0 bases from J, the junction kept 2 bases outside the gene matches. The CDR3 is 14 amino acids. In germline, CDR1 is MNHNS, CDR2 SASEGT. The chain's CDR3 is CASRDRASNQPQHF. Written as DNA, the CDR3 is TGTGCCAGCAGAGACAGGGCTAGCAATCAGCCCCAGCATTTT.

In its sample, this clonotype was seen many times. V usage is TRBV2 and J usage is TRBJ1-1; 7 nucleotides agree with TRBD1. The germline CDR1 and CDR2 sequences are SNHLY and FYNNEI. The CDR3 contains 13 residues. The ends lost 4 bases at V and 11 bases at J; junction bases unmatched: 10. This CDR3 is CASSGPRGAEAFF. CDR3 DNA sequence: TGTGCCAGCAGTGGTCCCAGGGGGGCGGAGGCTTTCTTT.

This clonotype came up many times. The chain joins TRBV14 to TRBJ2-7, with D unresolved. CDR3 length: 13 amino acids. The germline V and J ends were trimmed by 4 bases and 3 bases, with 10 bases remaining between them. Per germline, CDR1 SGHDN and CDR2 FVKESK. This CDR3 is CASSRGRFYEQYV. The CDR3, as DNA: TGTGCCAGCAGCCGGGGAAGGTTCTACGAGCAGTACGTC.

Comments on this clonotype: An end of the junction differs from the germline gene, which may be a read error. The genes are TRBV19 and TRBJ2-5; D may be TRBD2 (5 bases). The CDR3 runs to 13 residues. CDR1 LNHDA and CDR2 SQIVND come from the germline V gene (reference sequence). The CDR3 loop is CGSSLGFGETQYF. CDR3 nucleotides: TGTGGCAGTAGTCTAGGCTTTGGGGAGACCCAGTACTTT.

The table lists this clonotype with many counts. The chain joins TRBV11-2 to TRBJ2-4, with TRBD1 matching over 10 bases. The V segment lost 5 bases and the J segment 4 bases; nucleotides outside the gene matches: 2. The CDR3 sequence is 14 residues long. Germline CDR1 SGHAT, CDR2 FQNNGV. The CDR3 region has the DNA TGTGCCAGCAGCGTGGGACAGGGGAAAAACATTCAGTACTTC. The encoded protein is CASSVGQGKNIQYF.

This clonotype was found many times. The V call is TRBV5-1, the J call TRBJ1-1; D is perhaps TRBD1 (6 bases). From germline, CDR1 is SGHRS and CDR2 YFSETQ. The ends were cut back, 0 bases at V and 6 bases at J, with 9 bases in the middle. The CDR3 runs 13 residues. CDR3 coding DNA: TGCGCCAGCAGCTTGGAGGCAGGGGCTGAAGCTTTCTTT. This gives the protein CASSLEAGAEAFF. Full variable domain (outside the CDR3, taken from reference TRBV5-1 and TRBJ1-1): KAGVTQTPRYLIKTRGQQVTLSCSPISGHRSVSWYQQTPGQGLQFLFEYFSETQRNKGNFPGRFSGRQFSNSRSEMNVSTLELGDSALYLCASSLEAGAEAFFGQGTRLTVV.

DNA of the CDR3: TGTGCCACCGTTCGACCCCTCGGGGGCTCCTACAATGAGCAGTTCTTC. This gives the protein CATVRPLGGSYNEQFF. This chain connects TRBV28 to TRBJ2-1, with a weak D call TRBD2 (6 bases). The V end was cut by 10 bases, the J end by 0 bases, with 19 bases between. This CDR3 region has 16 residues. The V gene's germline CDR1 is MDHEN and CDR2 SYDVKM.

This clonotype has at least ten counts. The genes are TRBV7-2 and TRBJ1-1; D is uncertain. The CDR3 consists of 16 residues. From germline, CDR1 is SGHTA and CDR2 FQGNSA. Trimming removed 1 base from V and 1 base from J, with 13 bases in between. The CDR3 bases are TGTGCCAGCAGCTTAGGCTCCGGACTTACGAACACTGAAGCTTTCTTT. This translates into CASSLGSGLTNTEAFF.

V gene TRBV2 combines with J gene TRBJ1-5; D ambiguous. Germline loops: CDR1 SNHLY, CDR2 FYNNEI. The V and J ends lost 7 bases and 4 bases respectively, with 11 bases between them. The CDR3 has 13 residues. CDR3 sequence reads: CASTKGANQPQHF. The CDR3 DNA is TGTGCCAGCACCAAGGGAGCAAATCAGCCCCAGCATTTT.

The chain recombines TRBV2 with TRBJ1-5; D not resolved. Per the germline V gene, CDR1 is SNHLY and CDR2 is FYNNEI. With 5 bases removed from V and 7 bases from J, the gap between germline ends came to 9 bases. The CDR3 is 12 amino acids. The CDR3 sequence is CASSPPNQPQHF. The CDR3 DNA reads as TGTGCCAGCAGTCCGCCGAACCAGCCCCAGCATTTT.

Many counts were recorded for this clonotype. V usage is TRBV10-3 and J usage is TRBJ1-2; possible D gene TRBD1, 5 bases. This CDR3 has 16 residues. V lost 6 bases, J lost 5 bases, and 22 bases lay in between. The germline V gene has CDR1 ENHRY and CDR2 SYGVKD. In DNA form, the CDR3 reads TGTGCCATCAGAGAAATTAACGGGGGAGAGGGTTATGGCTACACCTTC. It specifies CAIREINGGEGYGYTF.

The chain links TRBV30 to TRBJ1-4, with no clear D. The CDR3 is made up of 12 amino acids. Trimming pared 5 bases from V and 7 bases from J, leaving 11 bases between. The germline V gene has CDR1 GTSNPN and CDR2 SVGIG (reference sequence). For the CDR3, the DNA is TGTGCCTGGGACCTGAGGGCTGAAAAACTGTTTTTT. It is translated as CAWDLRAEKLFF.

The CDR3 is CASSLGQGPQDTQYF. For the CDR3, the DNA is TGCGCCAGCAGCCTGGGACAGGGACCACAAGATACGCAGTATTTT. The J gene is TRBJ2-3, the V gene TRBV5-1; 9 bases agree with TRBD1. This CDR3 has 15 amino acids. The germline V gene encodes CDR1 SGHRS and CDR2 YFSETQ. The J segment lost 5 bases and the V segment lost 4 bases, leaving 8 bases of the junction unmatched. The full variable domain, its missing parts supplied by reference TRBV5-1 and TRBJ2-3, is KAGVTQTPRYLIKTRGQQVTLSCSPISGHRSVSWYQQTPGQGLQFLFEYFSETQRNKGNFPGRFSGRQFSNSRSEMNVSTLELGDSALYLCASSLGQGPQDTQYFGPGTRLTVL.

The chain combines TRBV3-1 with TRBJ1-5; no reliable D call. V lost 4 bases and J 0 bases, leaving 16 bases between the germline ends. The CDR3 runs to 17 residues. In germline, CDR1 is LGHDT, CDR2 YNNKEL (reference sequence). For the CDR3, the DNA is TGTGCCAGCAGCCTCCAATTTCGTCAATCTAGCAATCAGCCCCAGCATTTT. It specifies CASSLQFRQSSNQPQHF. Variable domain in full (rest from reference TRBV3-1 and TRBJ1-5): DTAVSQTPKYLVTQMGNDKSIKCEQNLGHDTMYWYKQDSKKFLKIMFSYNNKELIINETVPNRFSPKSPDKAHLNLHINSLELGDSAVYFCASSLQFRQSSNQPQHFGDGTRLSIL.

The chain is built from TRBV24-1 and TRBJ1-2; D perhaps matches TRBD1 (5 bases). This CDR3 region has 14 residues. V gave up 9 bases and J gave up 3 bases, with 16 bases separating them. Germline values: CDR1 KGHDR, CDR2 SFDVKD. In DNA, the CDR3 is TGTGCCACCGGGCCTCGGGGCGTTGACTATGGCTACACCTTC. Protein: CATGPRGVDYGYTF.

Many counts were recorded for this clonotype. The V gene is TRBV2, the J gene TRBJ2-3; no definite D call. Germline lookup yields CDR1 SNHLY and CDR2 FYNNEI. The ends were cut back, 8 bases at V and 5 bases at J, with 14 bases in the middle. The CDR3 covers 13 residues. CDR3 sequence: CASGLSTQDTQYF. DNA for the CDR3: TGTGCCAGCGGGCTCTCAACTCAAGATACGCAGTATTTT.

The chain employs TRBV20-1 and TRBJ2-7; TRBD1 matches at 8 bases. V lost 6 bases to trimming and J lost 2 bases; unmatched junction nucleotides: 3. The CDR3 runs 12 residues. Germline V gives CDR1 DFQATT, CDR2 SNEGSKA (reference sequence). CDR3 DNA sequence: TGCAGTGCCAGGGACAGGACCTACGAGCAGTACTTC. This sequence encodes CSARDRTYEQYF.

The genes are TRBV19 and TRBJ2-1; D remains unclear. The CDR3 length is 14 residues. V was trimmed by 3 bases and J by 9 bases, leaving 15 bases between them. The germline V gene has CDR1 LNHDA and CDR2 SQIVND (reference sequence). CDR3 region: CASSIGRLQGEQFF. The CDR3 DNA follows: TGTGCCAGTAGTATCGGTCGCCTACAAGGTGAGCAGTTCTTC.

In DNA form, the CDR3 reads TGTGCCAGTAGTATACGGGACACCGGGGAGCTGTTTTTT. Amino acid sequence: CASSIRDTGELFF. V is TRBV19 and J is TRBJ2-2; D not certain. Trimming cost V 2 bases and J 3 bases, with 4 bases left between them. From germline, CDR1 is LNHDA and CDR2 SQIVND (reference sequence). The CDR3 totals 13 residues.

This clonotype appeared many times. The chain carries TRBV5-6 and TRBJ1-2; D unclear. There are 13 residues in the CDR3. Trimming removed 5 bases from V and 4 bases from J, with 12 bases in between. Germline lookup yields CDR1 SGHDT and CDR2 YYEEEE. CDR3 nucleotides: TGTGCCAGCAGTCGGGTTGGCGGCTATGGCTACACCTTC. It codes for CASSRVGGYGYTF.

J is TRBJ1-4 and V is TRBV25-1, with D unclear. The CDR3 totals 14 residues. Germline lookup yields CDR1 MGHDK and CDR2 SYGVNS. The V gene lost 2 bases and the J gene lost 12 bases, with 16 bases spanning the gap. For the CDR3, the DNA is TGTGCCAGCAGTGAAGCAAGGGCCCCTGAGCAACTGTTTTTT. It is translated as CASSEARAPEQLFF.

The chain couples TRBV7-2 to TRBJ2-3; D ambiguous. Trimming cost V 5 bases and J 4 bases, with 16 bases left between them. This CDR3 comprises 15 residues. Germline CDR1 and CDR2: SGHTA and FQGNSA. CDR3 in DNA: TGTGCCAGCAGCCAAGAAAGTCTATTCCCAGATACGCAGTATTTT. The encoded protein is CASSQESLFPDTQYF.

This clonotype was counted at least ten times. The gene calls are TRBV5-1 and TRBJ1-4; a possible D gene is TRBD1 (6 bases). Trimming pared 1 base from V and 8 bases from J, leaving 12 bases between. Per the germline V gene, CDR1 is SGHRS and CDR2 is YFSETQ. There are 14 residues in the CDR3. CDR3 amino acids: CASSLRGVGEKLFF. DNA for the CDR3: TGCGCCAGCAGCTTGAGGGGGGTAGGCGAAAAACTGTTTTTT. The variable domain in full, completed from reference TRBV5-1 and TRBJ1-4, reads KAGVTQTPRYLIKTRGQQVTLSCSPISGHRSVSWYQQTPGQGLQFLFEYFSETQRNKGNFPGRFSGRQFSNSRSEMNVSTLELGDSALYLCASSLRGVGEKLFFGSGTQLSVL.